These 28 T cell receptor beta chains share one sample of origin, sequenced in a study of tumor-infiltrating lymphocytes in primary liver carcinoma. With around 500 ng total RNA as template and a constant-region primer, TCR beta cDNA was made. Three-round nested multiplex PCR performed with slightly modified ARM-PCR produced the TCR beta libraries. For approximately 11 cycles apiece, the opening two PCR rounds ran with TRBV1-TRBV30 forward primers and a C-beta reverse primer. TCRdb reprocessed the multiplex PCR reads via MiXCR and lists one record per CDR3 protein. The data contain about 110,000 distinct CDR3 sequences, approximately 70% of them singletons. Both RNA and DNA were isolated together from approximately 22-30 mg of bulk tissue that had not been sorted. Sequenced sample: liver tumor tissue from sampling region 1. As for subset: tumor region T1, superior pole. The source of these receptors is a woman aged 60-75 years with primary liver carcinoma and hepatitis B virus infection.

In its sample, this clonotype was seen once. The chain employs TRBV11-3 and TRBJ2-7, with 8 bases aligning to TRBD2. CDR1 and CDR2 (germline): SGHNT, YENEEA. Germline trimming cut 0 bases from V and 2 bases from J; bases unmatched to any gene: 12. CDR3 length: 18 residues. The CDR3 nucleotides read TGTGCCAGCAGCTTAGAGAGGGCGGGAGGCCACGACACCTACGAGCAGTACTTC. This translates into CASSLERAGGHDTYEQYF. Filled out from reference TRBV11-3 and TRBJ2-7, the complete variable domain reads EAGVVQSPRYKIIEKKQPVAFWCNPISGHNTLYWYLQNLGQGPELLIRYENEEAVDDSQLPKDRFSAERLKGVDSTLKIQPAELGDSAVYLCASSLERAGGHDTYEQYFGPGTRLTVT.

This clonotype was seen repeatedly, ten times or more. The J gene is TRBJ2-3, the V gene TRBV4-1; TRBD2 matches 10 bases. Germline-derived CDR1 and CDR2 are MGHRA and YSYEKL. The CDR3 length is 16 residues. The trim removed 3 bases at V and 3 bases at J, leaving 6 bases unmatched. DNA of the CDR3: TGCGCCAGCAGCCAGACGGGACTAGCGAATACAGATACGCAGTATTTT. Amino acid sequence: CASSQTGLANTDTQYF.

Notes on this clonotype: Given a much more abundant clone one base away, this may be a read error. V usage is TRBV6-5 and J usage is TRBJ1-2, with TRBD1 matching over 9 bases. Germline loops: CDR1 MNHEY, CDR2 SVGAGI. This CDR3 is built from 17 residues. The CDR3 DNA is TGTGTCAGCAGTTACGCAACCCTCGGGACAGGGTTCTATGGCTACACCTTC. Its protein is CVSSYATLGTGFYGYTF.

In the case of this clonotype: Its ends do not fully match the called genes, so a read error is possible. The chain carries TRBV15 and TRBJ1-5; a possible D gene is TRBD1 (6 bases). The CDR3 sequence is 16 residues long. Per the germline V gene, CDR1 is LNHNV and CDR2 is YYDKDF (reference sequence). The CDR3 loop is CATSRDPQGSDQPQHF. The DNA for the CDR3 is TGTGCCACCAGCAGAGATCCGCAGGGGTCAGATCAGCCCCAGCATTTC. Filled out from reference TRBV15 and TRBJ1-5, the complete variable domain reads DAMVIQNPRYQVTQFGKPVTLSCSQTLNHNVMYWYQQKSSQAPKLLFHYYDKDFNNEADTPDNFQSRRPNTSFCFLDIRSPGLGDTAMYLCATSRDPQGSDQPQHFGDGTRLSIL.

This clonotype has just one count. This sequence may be a read error, since a much larger clone differs from it by one base. The J gene is TRBJ2-5, the V gene TRBV6-6; 8 bases line up with TRBD1. Germline CDR1 MNHNY, CDR2 SVGAGI (reference sequence). The length of the CDR3 is 14 residues. Written as DNA, the CDR3 is TGTGACAGCAGTGGCGGACAGGGTCGGGGGACCCAGTACTTC. Translating it yields CDSSGGQGRGTQYF.

About this clonotype itself: This may come from a read error, since a much larger clone is one base off. The rearrangement links TRBV29-1 to TRBJ2-7, with a possible D match to TRBD1 (5 bases). Germline V gene data show CDR1 as SQVTM and CDR2 as ANQGSEA. The CDR3 totals 12 residues. Trimming took 8 bases from V and 10 from J, leaving 21 bases between them. This CDR3 reads CSSSVGRNDQYF. CDR3 bases: TGCAGCAGCTCCGTGGGGCGAAATGACCAGTACTTC.

A word on this clonotype: One end of the junction is discordant with germline, which a read error may explain. CDR3 loop: CASSPRTGGSSSGNAIYF. The DNA of the CDR3 is TGTGCCAGCAGCCCCAGGACAGGGGGATCGAGCTCTGGAAACGCCATATATTTT. The chain is built from TRBV11-2 and TRBJ1-3; 10 nucleotides agree with TRBD1. The CDR3 sequence is 18 residues long. Per germline, CDR1 SGHAT and CDR2 FQNNGV.

A note on this clonotype: A much larger clone lies a single base off, so this may be a read error. This rearrangement joins TRBV7-9 to TRBJ2-7; 10 bases match TRBD1. Germline CDR1 reads SEHNR; CDR2 reads FQNEAQ (reference sequence). Trimming cost V 2 bases and J 0 bases; bases outside gene matches: 4. The CDR3 has 16 residues. CDR3: CASSLSTGGASYEQYF. DNA of the CDR3: TGTGCCAGCAGCTTATCGACAGGGGGCGCCTCCTACGAGCAGTACTTC.

The chain employs TRBV5-5 and TRBJ2-6; perhaps TRBD2 as D (5 bases). V was cut by 7 bases and J by 3 bases, with 20 bases left in between. There are 17 residues in the CDR3. Germline V gene sequence: CDR1 SGHKS, CDR2 YYEKEE (reference sequence). Here the CDR3 reads CASEYYQRTHGANVLTF. In DNA, the CDR3 is TGTGCCAGCGAATATTACCAGAGGACTCATGGGGCCAACGTCCTGACTTTC.

This clonotype showed up many times. The V gene is TRBV29-1, the J gene TRBJ2-1; possible D gene TRBD2, 6 bases. Trimming shortened V by 2 bases and J by 7 bases, and 18 bases separated the two germline ends. CDR3 length equals 15 residues. In germline, CDR1 is SQVTM, CDR2 ANQGSEA. CDR3 DNA sequence: TGCAGCGTTGAACAAGTAGCGGCCAAGTGGAATGAGCAGTTCTTC. Protein sequence: CSVEQVAAKWNEQFF.

The gene calls are TRBV29-1 and TRBJ2-3; D might be TRBD1 (5 bases). Deletions cut 7 bases from V and 1 base from J, with 12 bases between. Germline V gives CDR1 SQVTM, CDR2 ANQGSEA. CDR3 size: 13 residues. The CDR3 here is CSAETARTDTQYF. DNA of the CDR3: TGCAGCGCCGAGACAGCCCGCACAGATACGCAGTATTTT.

As regards this clonotype: A read error may produce the germline difference seen at one junction end. CDR3 DNA: TGCAGCGTTGTGGGGACCCCAGTGGGAGGGTACAGTGAGCAGTTCTTC. It yields the protein CSVVGTPVGGYSEQFF. The V gene is TRBV29-1, the J gene TRBJ2-1, with 7 bases aligning to TRBD2. Looked up from germline, CDR1 is SQVTM and CDR2 is ANQGSEA. This CDR3 region has 16 residues.

As to this clonotype: This could be a read error, since a much larger clone is one nucleotide away. This rearrangement joins TRBV6-1 to TRBJ2-1, with TRBD2 matching over 9 bases. The CDR3 is 15 amino acids. Germline CDR1 is MNHNS and CDR2 is SASEGT. The CDR3 loop is CASRRLAAGFNEHFF. CDR3 coding DNA: TGTGCCAGCAGGAGACTAGCGGCAGGGTTCAATGAGCACTTCTTC.

This clonotype has more than one count but fewer than ten. One junction end disagrees with the germline gene, perhaps due to a read error. The chain uses TRBV11-2 and TRBJ2-5; no definite D call. CDR1 is SGHAT and CDR2 is FQNNGV in the germline V gene. The CDR3 covers 11 residues. The CDR3 protein is CTSTSQETQYF. The CDR3 bases are TGTACCAGCACCTCCCAAGAGACCCAGTACTTT. Combining the CDR3 with reference TRBV11-2 and TRBJ2-5 gives the whole variable domain EAGVAQSPRYKIIEKRQSVAFWCNPISGHATLYWYQQILGQGPKLLIQFQNNGVVDDSQLPKDRFSAERLKGVDSTLKIQPAKLEDSAVYLCTSTSQETQYFGPGTRLLVL.

Of note for this clonotype: This may come from a read error, since a much larger clone is one base off. The chain couples TRBV6-2 or TRBV6-3 to TRBJ2-2, with D possibly being TRBD2 (5 bases). Trimming shortened V by 6 bases and J by 4 bases, and 12 bases separated the two germline ends. CDR1 and CDR2 (germline): MNHEY, SVGEGT. The CDR3 has 14 amino acids. In DNA, the CDR3 is TGTGCCAGCAGCCCAGGACTTGGCACCGGGGAGCTGTTTTTT. It specifies CASSPGLGTGELFF.

Worth noting for this clonotype: Relative to the germline gene, one junction end is altered; a read error may explain this. This rearrangement joins TRBV11-2 to TRBJ2-5, with a tentative D call TRBD2 (6 bases). In germline, CDR1 is SGHAT, CDR2 FQNNGV. CDR3 length equals 13 residues. The CDR3 protein is CANSVESKGTQYF. The CDR3 coding sequence is TGTGCCAACAGCGTAGAATCCAAGGGGACTCAGTACTTC.

With respect to this clonotype: This sequence may be a read error, since a much larger clone differs from it by one base. The chain is built from TRBV28 and TRBJ2-5; D is unresolved. This CDR3 spans 11 amino acids. From germline, CDR1 is MDHEN and CDR2 SYDVKM. Between the trimmed V and J ends, which lost 6 bases and 5 bases, there was a span of 7 bases. This chain's CDR3 is CASRQTETQYF. Written as DNA, the CDR3 is TGTGCCAGCAGACAAACTGAGACCCAGTACTTC.

Concerning this clonotype itself: A junction end diverges from the germline sequence, so it may reflect a read error. V usage is TRBV24-1 and J usage is TRBJ1-2, with 9 bases aligning to TRBD1. The CDR3 loop spans 15 amino acids. Germline V gene lookup returns CDR1 KGHDR and CDR2 SFDVKD. The CDR3 sequence: CTTSDLGQGFGGYTF. CDR3 bases: TGTACCACCAGTGATCTGGGACAGGGATTTGGTGGCTACACCTTC.

V usage is TRBV30 and J usage is TRBJ1-1; possible D gene TRBD1, 6 bases. Germline V gene data show CDR1 as GTSNPN and CDR2 as SVGIG (reference sequence). The V and J ends lost 3 bases and 1 base respectively, with 9 bases between them. There are 13 residues in the CDR3. In DNA form, the CDR3 reads TGTGCCTGGAGCGAACAGGGGAACACTGAAGCTTTCTTT. It is translated as CAWSEQGNTEAFF.

Regarding this clonotype: One junction end does not reproduce the germline sequence, and a read error may be involved. The V gene is TRBV6-5, the J gene TRBJ2-7, with no clear D. CDR3 length: 13 residues. From germline, CDR1 is MNHEY and CDR2 SVGAGI. Here the CDR3 DNA reads TGTGCCAGCAGTTTCTCACTTACCTACGTGCAGTACTTC. Its protein is CASSFSLTYVQYF.

For this clonotype: Germline is not matched at one junction end, which may reflect a read error. J is TRBJ1-1 and V is TRBV11-2, with D perhaps TRBD1 (6 bases). Germline V gene data show CDR1 as SGHAT and CDR2 as FQNNGV. The CDR3 totals 15 residues. CDR3 DNA sequence: TGTACCAGCAGCGCCGAAAGGACAGAAGGGACTGAAGCTTTCTTT. Encoded protein: CTSSAERTEGTEAFF.

As regards this clonotype: Here the CDR3 omits its conserved ending phenylalanine or tryptophan, so a read error is the likely source. The rearrangement links TRBV6-1 to TRBJ2-7; 8 nucleotides agree with TRBD2. This CDR3 has 17 amino acids. The germline CDR1 and CDR2 sequences are MNHNS and SASEGT. The CDR3 reads CANSEVAGGEFLYEQYS. As DNA, the CDR3 is TGTGCCAACAGTGAGGTGGCCGGGGGGGAGTTCTTGTACGAGCAGTACTCC.

A remark on this clonotype: A much bigger clone sits one base away, suggesting this may be a read error. V usage is TRBV12-3 or TRBV12-4 and J usage is TRBJ2-2; either TRBD1 or TRBD2 may fit D (5 bases each). The CDR3 runs 14 residues. The CDR3 reads CASSLGGFAGELLF. CDR3 bases: TGTGCCAGCAGTTTAGGGGGGTTTGCCGGGGAGCTGCTTTTT.

As regards this clonotype: A much larger clone is a single base away; this may be a read error. The chain joins TRBV24-1 to TRBJ2-7; 9 nucleotides agree with TRBD1. J was trimmed by 0 bases and V by 8 bases; bases with no gene match: 10. This CDR3 has 16 residues. Germline CDR1 reads KGHDR; CDR2 reads SFDVKD. In DNA form, the CDR3 reads TGTGCCACCAATGACACTGGACAGGGGAGCTCCTACGAGCAGTACTTC. Protein: CATNDTGQGSSYEQYF.

Note on this clonotype: At one of its ends the junction is not consistent with the germline gene, which may arise from a read error. The V gene is TRBV11-2, the J gene TRBJ1-2; 7 nucleotides agree with TRBD1. Per the germline V gene, CDR1 is SGHAT and CDR2 is FQNNGV. The CDR3 runs to 13 residues. DNA for the CDR3: TGTGCCAGCGGCTTACAGGGGTTAGGAGGCTACACCTTC. Amino acids: CASGLQGLGGYTF. Full variable domain (missing parts from reference TRBV11-2 and TRBJ1-2): EAGVAQSPRYKIIEKRQSVAFWCNPISGHATLYWYQQILGQGPKLLIQFQNNGVVDDSQLPKDRFSAERLKGVDSTLKIQPAKLEDSAVYLCASGLQGLGGYTFGSGTRLTVV.

About this clonotype itself: A junction boundary mismatches the germline segment, possibly from a read error. V gene TRBV5-1 combines with J gene TRBJ2-2; perhaps D is TRBD1 or TRBD2 (6 bases each). This CDR3 region has 16 residues. The germline V gene encodes CDR1 SGHRS and CDR2 YFSETQ. The chain's CDR3 is CASTPPGAMNIGELFF. The CDR3 DNA follows: TGCGCCAGCACCCCCCCGGGGGCCATGAACATCGGGGAGCTGTTTTTT.

The CDR3 DNA reads as TGTGCCAGCAGCCCCTTTCTAGCGGGATCGAACACCGGGGAGCTGTTTTTT. Translated, it gives CASSPFLAGSNTGELFF. This chain connects TRBV14 to TRBJ2-2; 9 nucleotides align to TRBD2. The length of the CDR3 is 17 residues. Germline V gene sequence: CDR1 SGHDN, CDR2 FVKESK. Trimming removed 4 bases from V and 0 bases from J; junction bases left unmatched: 6.

This clonotype was counted ten times or more. The V gene is TRBV12-3 or TRBV12-4, the J gene TRBJ1-5, with 8 nucleotides matching TRBD1. The V gene end was trimmed by 6 bases and the J gene end by 7 bases; junction bases not matched to a gene: 8. The length of the CDR3 is 14 residues. CDR3 sequence: CASRGGQGGQPQHF. Here the CDR3 DNA reads TGTGCCAGCAGAGGTGGACAGGGCGGGCAGCCCCAGCATTTT.